The 28 T cell receptor beta chains presented below share a single source sample, sequenced in a study of response to subunit inactivated influenza vaccine. A single record per CDR3 protein comes from TCRdb applying MiXCR to the RT-PCR reads. The sample lists 860,000 or so distinct CDR3 sequences; around 20% were seen once. The specimen was PBMCs from blood, collected roughly 5 days after vaccination. Receptors were obtained from a man aged 50-59 years who received an inactivated influenza vaccine.

V gene TRBV25-1 combines with J gene TRBJ2-7, with D unresolved. Germline-derived CDR1 and CDR2 are MGHDK and SYGVNS. V lost 2 bases and J 5 bases, leaving 4 bases between the germline ends. This CDR3 contains 11 residues. The CDR3 DNA is TGTGCCAGCAGTGAAATTCACGAGCAGTACTTC. Translating it yields CASSEIHEQYF.

This clonotype has only a few counts. The V gene is TRBV19, the J gene TRBJ2-3; the D gene could be TRBD1 or TRBD2 (6 bases each). The germline gives CDR1 LNHDA, CDR2 SQIVND (reference sequence). Between the trimmed V and J ends, which lost 10 bases and 4 bases, there was a span of 24 bases. This CDR3 contains 16 residues. CDR3 DNA sequence: TGTGCCACCTTTAACGGGGGCCGACAGATCCCAGATACGCAGTATTTT. Translated, it gives CATFNGGRQIPDTQYF.

For this clonotype: One junction end disagrees with the germline gene, perhaps due to a read error. This chain joins TRBV6-5 and TRBJ2-2; 8 positions match TRBD1. Per germline, CDR1 MNHEY and CDR2 SVGAGI. This CDR3 is built from 16 residues. The CDR3 region is CASSYGQGFFAGELYF. CDR3 bases: TGTGCCAGCAGTTACGGACAGGGTTTCTTTGCCGGGGAGCTGTATTTT.

This clonotype was counted many times. This rearrangement joins TRBV7-2 to TRBJ2-3; TRBD2 aligns across 13 bases. Per the germline V gene, CDR1 is SGHTA and CDR2 is FQGNSA. After removal of 5 bases from V and 3 bases from J, the junction contained 5 bases not matched to a gene. This CDR3 has 16 amino acids. The CDR3 nucleotides are TGTGCCAGCAGCCCCGGACTAGCGGGAGCGACAGATACGCAGTATTTT. Protein: CASSPGLAGATDTQYF.

Many counts were recorded for this clonotype. The chain couples TRBV12-3 or TRBV12-4 to TRBJ1-6; TRBD1 is a possible D gene (6 bases). Trimming removed 5 bases at V and 4 bases at J, with 12 bases between. The CDR3 totals 15 residues. The CDR3 protein is CASSDRTDYNSPLHF. The CDR3 region has the DNA TGTGCCAGCAGTGATAGGACAGATTATAATTCACCCCTCCACTTT.

The chain uses TRBV5-5 and TRBJ2-1; D possibly uses TRBD1 or TRBD2 (5 bases each). The CDR3 is 15 residues long. Germline V gene sequence: CDR1 SGHKS, CDR2 YYEKEE (reference sequence). V was shortened by 1 base and J by 6 bases, with 14 bases between the two germline ends. CDR3 nucleotide sequence: TGTGCCAGCAGCTTGCAGGGAGAGGGGTTCAATGAGCAGTTCTTC. It encodes CASSLQGEGFNEQFF.

This clonotype was recorded at least ten times. V is TRBV6-5 and J is TRBJ2-3; 10 bases are a match to TRBD2. CDR1 and CDR2 (germline): MNHEY, SVGAGI. The CDR3 is 17 amino acids. Trimming removed 0 bases from V and 7 bases from J; junction bases left unmatched: 10. The CDR3 protein is CASSYSSPSGGAHTQYF. The CDR3 coding sequence is TGTGCCAGCAGTTACTCGAGCCCGAGCGGGGGGGCCCATACGCAGTATTTT.

This chain connects TRBV6-2 or TRBV6-3 to TRBJ2-5, with TRBD2 as a possible D gene (6 bases). Trimming took 6 bases from V and 0 from J, leaving 14 bases between them. The CDR3 consists of 15 residues. Looked up from germline, CDR1 is MNHEY and CDR2 is SVGEGT. CDR3 protein: CASRKMGGNQETQYF. DNA for the CDR3: TGTGCCAGCAGAAAGATGGGGGGTAACCAAGAGACCCAGTACTTC.

This sequence joins TRBV11-2 and TRBJ2-7; possibly TRBD1 or TRBD2 for D (5 bases each). CDR1 is SGHAT and CDR2 is FQNNGV in the germline V gene. This CDR3 spans 12 amino acids. Trimming shortened V by 2 bases and J by 6 bases, and 8 bases separated the two germline ends. The CDR3: CASSLYGGEQYF. The CDR3 DNA follows: TGTGCCAGCAGCTTATATGGGGGCGAGCAGTACTTC.

This chain connects TRBV7-9 to TRBJ2-4; 10 nucleotides agree with TRBD2. Trimming took 5 bases from V and 7 from J; bases not matched to a gene: 5. Germline-derived CDR1 and CDR2 are SEHNR and FQNEAQ (reference sequence). The CDR3 is 14 amino acids. The CDR3, as DNA: TGTGCCAGCAGCCCAGCGGGAGGGTTGAACATTCAGTACTTC. Residues: CASSPAGGLNIQYF.

As regards this clonotype: This sequence may be a read error, since a much larger clone differs from it by one base. In nucleotides, the CDR3 is TGTGCCAGCAGAGTGGACACTGAAGCTTTCTTT. Amino acids: CASRVDTEAFF. The chain recombines TRBV12-3 or TRBV12-4 with TRBJ1-1; D uncertain. The CDR3 covers 11 residues. Trimming pared 6 bases from V and 3 bases from J, leaving 5 bases between.

J is TRBJ2-7 and V is TRBV28, with TRBD1 identical over 8 bases. V was clipped by 5 bases and J by 1 base; unmatched bases: 7. The germline V gene has CDR1 MDHEN and CDR2 SYDVKM. The CDR3 runs to 15 residues. CDR3 in amino acids: CASSPRTGLSYEQYF. The CDR3 coding sequence is TGTGCCAGCAGTCCCCGGACAGGGTTGTCCTACGAGCAGTACTTC. The full variable domain, in which reference TRBV28 and TRBJ2-7 provide the parts outside the CDR3, is DVKVTQSSRYLVKRTGEKVFLECVQDMDHENMFWYRQDPGLGLRLIYFSYDVKMKEKGDIPEGYSVSREKKERFSLILESASTNQTSMYLCASSPRTGLSYEQYFGPGTRLTVT.

The chain joins TRBV2 to TRBJ2-7; D unclear. CDR3 length: 11 residues. V was shortened by 6 bases and J by 7 bases, with 10 bases between the two germline ends. The germline V gene has CDR1 SNHLY and CDR2 FYNNEI. Here the CDR3 DNA reads TGTGCCAGCAGCCAATTGCGGGAGCAGTACTTC. Translating it yields CASSQLREQYF.

This chain links TRBV12-3 or TRBV12-4 with TRBJ2-1; perhaps D is TRBD1 or TRBD2 (8 bases each). The V end was cut by 6 bases, the J end by 6 bases, with 15 bases between. This CDR3 is 14 amino acids long. The CDR3 protein is CASRIAGQANEQFF. CDR3 sequence (DNA): TGTGCCAGCAGAATAGCGGGACAGGCCAATGAGCAGTTCTTC.

This clonotype was observed a handful of times. The chain recombines TRBV12-3 or TRBV12-4 with TRBJ2-2; tentative D call: TRBD2 (5 bases). V was pared by 6 bases and J by 3 bases, with 14 bases between. This CDR3 is 15 amino acids long. CDR3 sequence: CASRHSSGYTGELFF. The DNA of the CDR3 is TGTGCCAGCAGGCACTCGTCGGGGTACACCGGGGAGCTGTTTTTT.

The genes are TRBV7-9 and TRBJ1-1, with a possible D match to TRBD1 (5 bases). Trimming pared 1 base from V and 0 bases from J, leaving 12 bases between. This CDR3 has 16 residues. The V gene's germline CDR1 is SEHNR and CDR2 FQNEAQ (reference sequence). Here the CDR3 reads CASSLEGIRVNTEAFF. CDR3 bases: TGTGCCAGCAGCTTAGAAGGGATCAGGGTGAACACTGAAGCTTTCTTT.

This chain joins TRBV20-1 and TRBJ2-3, with TRBD2 identical over 7 bases. CDR1 is DFQATT and CDR2 is SNEGSKA in the germline V gene (reference sequence). Trimming at V came to 6 bases and at J to 0 bases, leaving 6 bases not matched to a gene. This CDR3 has 14 residues. The CDR3 loop is CSANPGGSTDTQYF. The CDR3 coding sequence is TGCAGTGCCAATCCGGGGGGTAGCACAGATACGCAGTATTTT.

This clonotype was seen more than once but under ten times. The gene calls are TRBV9 and TRBJ2-2, with D unclear. Germline V gene lookup returns CDR1 SGDLS and CDR2 YYNGEE. Trimming removed 0 bases from V and 0 bases from J, with 15 bases in between. The length of the CDR3 is 18 residues. DNA for the CDR3: TGTGCCAGCAGCGTAGCTCCCAGGACCCGTACGAACACCGGGGAGCTGTTTTTT. It is translated as CASSVAPRTRTNTGELFF.

The chain carries TRBV4-3 and TRBJ1-1; 7 bases map to TRBD1. CDR3 length: 15 amino acids. The V segment lost 3 bases and the J segment 3 bases; nucleotides outside the gene matches: 7. Per the germline V gene, CDR1 is LGHNA and CDR2 is YSLEER. CDR3 DNA sequence: TGCGCCAGCAGCCATGTGTGGCAGGGGGACACTGAAGCTTTCTTT. This gives the protein CASSHVWQGDTEAFF.

The CDR3, as DNA: TGCGCCAGCAGCCAACCGGACAGGGTTGTGTCAGATACGCAGTATTTT. Amino acids: CASSQPDRVVSDTQYF. The chain links TRBV4-1 to TRBJ2-3; 8 bases are shared with TRBD1. V dropped 2 bases and J dropped 4; count of bases not matched to a gene: 8. This CDR3 has 16 residues. The V gene's germline CDR1 is MGHRA and CDR2 YSYEKL.

The chain has TRBV10-3 and TRBJ2-1; D remains ambiguous. The CDR3 is made up of 13 amino acids. The V end was cut by 6 bases, the J end by 5 bases, with 11 bases between. Germline values: CDR1 ENHRY, CDR2 SYGVKD. The CDR3 protein is CAIRGTINNEQFF. The CDR3, as DNA: TGTGCCATCAGGGGAACGATAAACAATGAGCAGTTCTTC.

The chain carries TRBV7-2 and TRBJ1-1, with D possibly TRBD1 on 5 matching bases. CDR3 length equals 15 residues. From germline, CDR1 is SGHTA and CDR2 FQGNSA. V was cut by 5 bases and J by 1 base, with 14 bases left in between. CDR3 region: CASSRGTTRNTEAFF. CDR3 DNA sequence: TGTGCCAGCAGCCGGGGCACTACTAGGAACACTGAAGCTTTCTTT. Together with reference TRBV7-2 and TRBJ1-1, the CDR3 gives the full variable domain: GAGVSQSPSNKVTEKGKDVELRCDPISGHTALYWYRQSLGQGLEFLIYFQGNSAPDKSGLPSDRFSAERTGGSVSTLTIQRTQQEDSAVYLCASSRGTTRNTEAFFGQGTRLTVV.

This clonotype was seen repeatedly, ten times or more. The chain combines TRBV29-1 with TRBJ1-5; 9 positions match TRBD1. Unmatched junction bases numbered 3, after V lost 6 bases and J lost 3 bases. The CDR3 contains 13 residues. Germline-derived CDR1 and CDR2 are SQVTM and ANQGSEA. Here the CDR3 DNA reads TGCAGCGTGGGGACAGGGTACAATCAGCCCCAGCATTTT. Translating gives CSVGTGYNQPQHF.

This clonotype occurred many times. This chain joins TRBV11-2 and TRBJ2-6; TRBD1 might be the D (6 bases). This CDR3 comprises 17 residues. Germline V lookup: CDR1 SGHAT, CDR2 FQNNGV. V gave up 2 bases and J gave up 4 bases, with 15 bases separating them. The CDR3 region is CASSLSPQGYGANVLTF. CDR3 nucleotides: TGTGCCAGCAGCTTATCCCCACAGGGTTACGGGGCCAACGTCCTGACTTTC. Together with reference TRBV11-2 and TRBJ2-6, the CDR3 gives the full variable domain: EAGVAQSPRYKIIEKRQSVAFWCNPISGHATLYWYQQILGQGPKLLIQFQNNGVVDDSQLPKDRFSAERLKGVDSTLKIQPAKLEDSAVYLCASSLSPQGYGANVLTFGAGSRLTVL.

This clonotype was counted a few times. CDR3 bases: TGTGCCAGCAGCTTCCTCTCGGGATACGAGCAGTACTTC. Translation gives CASSFLSGYEQYF. This sequence joins TRBV5-4 and TRBJ2-7, with a tentative D call TRBD2 (5 bases). V gave up 2 bases and J gave up 4 bases, with 10 bases separating them. CDR1 is SGHNT, CDR2 YYREEE, per germline (reference sequence). The CDR3 covers 13 residues.

This clonotype has a single count. The chain couples TRBV6-5 to TRBJ2-7; tentatively, D is TRBD1 (6 bases). CDR3 size: 15 residues. The V and J ends lost 2 bases and 2 bases respectively, with 13 bases between them. Germline CDR1 MNHEY, CDR2 SVGAGI. CDR3 residues: CASSYGRGPTYEQYF. The DNA for the CDR3 is TGTGCCAGCAGTTACGGCAGGGGCCCCACCTACGAGCAGTACTTC.

The genes are TRBV7-2 and TRBJ2-5; D is unclear. CDR1 is SGHTA, CDR2 FQGNSA, per germline. V gave up 6 bases and J gave up 7 bases, with 9 bases separating them. This CDR3 is built from 11 residues. CDR3 protein: CASRASATQYF. DNA of the CDR3: TGTGCCAGCAGAGCCAGCGCGACCCAGTACTTC. Full variable domain (outside the CDR3, taken from reference TRBV7-2 and TRBJ2-5): GAGVSQSPSNKVTEKGKDVELRCDPISGHTALYWYRQSLGQGLEFLIYFQGNSAPDKSGLPSDRFSAERTGGSVSTLTIQRTQQEDSAVYLCASRASATQYFGPGTRLLVL.

A few counts support this clonotype. The V call is TRBV20-1, the J call TRBJ1-5, with D uncertain. The V gene lost 0 bases and the J gene lost 7 bases, with 13 bases spanning the gap. The CDR3 consists of 14 residues. Looked up from germline, CDR1 is DFQATT and CDR2 is SNEGSKA (reference sequence). Written as DNA, the CDR3 is TGCAGTGCTAGAGAGTTTTTGGAGCACCAGCCCCAGCATTTT. Its protein is CSAREFLEHQPQHF.